Shown below are 3 T cell receptor beta chains from a single sample sequenced in a study of T cell changes during pregnancy in multiple sclerosis. TCRdb keeps only in-frame clones here, not all; method: immunoSEQ multiplex PCR. The sample comprises approximately 100,000 clones, approximately 91% of which are singletons, and around 3.2% rests with the top ten. The specimen comprised peripheral blood, sampled after pregnancy. The source is a female donor with multiple sclerosis, enrolled in a pregnancy study.

The V gene is TRBV20-1, the J gene TRBJ2-7; D ambiguous. In germline, CDR1 is DFQATT, CDR2 SNEGSKA (reference sequence). The CDR3 is made up of 11 amino acids. V lost 2 bases, J lost 6 bases, and 8 bases lay in between. Here the CDR3 reads CSARTAGEQYF. Written as DNA, the CDR3 is TGCAGTGCTAGAACAGCAGGCGAGCAGTACTTC.

The J gene is TRBJ1-1, the V gene TRBV14, with 11 bases that match TRBD1. CDR3 size: 16 residues. Trimming took 3 bases from V and 5 from J; bases not matched to a gene: 8. Germline CDR1 and CDR2: SGHDN and FVKESK. This chain's CDR3 is CASSHRTGTGGTEAFF. The DNA for the CDR3 is TGTGCCAGCAGCCATCGTACGGGGACAGGGGGGACTGAAGCTTTCTTT.

The gene calls are TRBV5-1 and TRBJ1-1; D perhaps matches TRBD1 (6 bases). In germline, CDR1 is SGHRS, CDR2 YFSETQ. The V end was cut by 0 bases, the J end by 4 bases, with 7 bases between. The CDR3 loop spans 13 amino acids. CDR3 bases: TGCGCCAGCAGCTTGGAGACAGGCACTGAAGCTTTCTTT. Amino acids: CASSLETGTEAFF.